This is a list of T cell receptor beta chains from one sample in a study of T-cell memory formation after mild COVID-19. TCRdb redid the calling of the 5' RACE reads with MiXCR, one entry per CDR3 protein. Of about 340,000 distinct CDR3 sequences in the sample, under 25% are singletons; the top ten hold approximately 12%. The sample taken for sequencing was PBMCs or a T cell subset sorted from them (not recorded which). The receptors were gathered from an adult woman who had mild COVID-19 (a few samples of this study predate the infection). Cell type and time point are not known. CDR3s leave out the opening cysteine and the closing phenylalanine or tryptophan. D genes are given only for firm matches.

d_gene	v_gene	j_gene	CDR3aa
TRBD2	TRBV11-2	TRBJ2-5	ASSLGGRAGETQY
NA	TRBV12-3/TRBV12-4	TRBJ2-6	ASSLLFSGANVLT
TRBD2	TRBV5-1	TRBJ2-7	ASTDTSGSYEQY
TRBD2	TRBV12-3/TRBV12-4	TRBJ2-1	ASSDRLAGASYNEQF
TRBD1	TRBV12-3/TRBV12-4	TRBJ2-2	ASSPGTARTGELF
TRBD2	TRBV12-5	TRBJ2-3	ASGLPGLGGEGTDTQY
TRBD2	TRBV5-1	TRBJ2-4	ASSFWGGKNIQY
NA	TRBV5-5	TRBJ2-7	ASGGPGVSYEQY
TRBD2	TRBV7-3	TRBJ2-3	ASSLSAGAPPDTQY
NA	TRBV9	TRBJ2-2	ASSVTQDRNTGELF
NA	TRBV21-1	TRBJ1-2	ASSKDGLDRGRDYGYT
NA	TRBV7-8	TRBJ2-1	ASSLPLGTAAGNEQF